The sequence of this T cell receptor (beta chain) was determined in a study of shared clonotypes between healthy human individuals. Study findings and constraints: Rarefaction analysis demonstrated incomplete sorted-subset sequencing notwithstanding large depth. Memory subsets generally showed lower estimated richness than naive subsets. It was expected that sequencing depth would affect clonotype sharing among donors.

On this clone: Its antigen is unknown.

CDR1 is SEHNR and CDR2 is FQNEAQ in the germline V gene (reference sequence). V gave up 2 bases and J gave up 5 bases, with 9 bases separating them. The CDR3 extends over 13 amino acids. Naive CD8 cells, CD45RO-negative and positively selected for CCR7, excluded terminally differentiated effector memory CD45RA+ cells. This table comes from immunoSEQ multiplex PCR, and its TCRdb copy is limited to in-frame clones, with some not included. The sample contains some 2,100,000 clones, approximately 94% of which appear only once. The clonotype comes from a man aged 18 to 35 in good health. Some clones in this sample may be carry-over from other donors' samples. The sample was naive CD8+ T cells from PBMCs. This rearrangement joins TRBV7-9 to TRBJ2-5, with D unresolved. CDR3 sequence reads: CASSLKGKETQYF. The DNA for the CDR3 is TGTGCCAGCAGCTTAAAGGGAAAGGAGACCCAGTACTTC. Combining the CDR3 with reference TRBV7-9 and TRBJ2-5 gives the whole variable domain DTGVSQNPRHKITKRGQNVTFRCDPISEHNRLYWYRQTLGQGPEFLTYFQNEAQLEKSRLLSDRFSAERPKGSFSTLEIQRTEQGDSAMYLCASSLKGKETQYFGPGTRLLVL.